This TCR beta chain was sequenced for a study of blood T cell repertoires in COVID-19. Overall study: The analysed material was cDNA or gDNA that came from T cells, B-cell-depleted T cells, or PBMCs.

This study enrolled people aged 18 to 89 from about two dozen US geographic areas. Using immunoSEQ multiplex PCR, the repertoire was profiled, and TCRdb retains in-frame clones only, with some absent. The sample holds a few hundred thousand clones, 85% to 90% seen once. The sequenced sample consisted of PBMCs or T cells enriched from blood (not recorded which). The sequence derives from a woman younger than 30 in a cohort exposed to, infected with or recovered from COVID-19 (not recorded which).

For the CDR3, the DNA is TGTGCCAGCAGCTTAGGCGCAGGGCTCGATCAGCCCCAGCATTTT. It encodes CASSLGAGLDQPQHF. This rearrangement joins TRBV7-3 to TRBJ1-5, with D possibly TRBD1 on 5 matching bases. Trimming left V 2 bases short and J 5 bases short, with 13 bases between. The CDR3 totals 15 residues. CDR1 and CDR2 from the germline V gene are SGHTA and FQGTGA.